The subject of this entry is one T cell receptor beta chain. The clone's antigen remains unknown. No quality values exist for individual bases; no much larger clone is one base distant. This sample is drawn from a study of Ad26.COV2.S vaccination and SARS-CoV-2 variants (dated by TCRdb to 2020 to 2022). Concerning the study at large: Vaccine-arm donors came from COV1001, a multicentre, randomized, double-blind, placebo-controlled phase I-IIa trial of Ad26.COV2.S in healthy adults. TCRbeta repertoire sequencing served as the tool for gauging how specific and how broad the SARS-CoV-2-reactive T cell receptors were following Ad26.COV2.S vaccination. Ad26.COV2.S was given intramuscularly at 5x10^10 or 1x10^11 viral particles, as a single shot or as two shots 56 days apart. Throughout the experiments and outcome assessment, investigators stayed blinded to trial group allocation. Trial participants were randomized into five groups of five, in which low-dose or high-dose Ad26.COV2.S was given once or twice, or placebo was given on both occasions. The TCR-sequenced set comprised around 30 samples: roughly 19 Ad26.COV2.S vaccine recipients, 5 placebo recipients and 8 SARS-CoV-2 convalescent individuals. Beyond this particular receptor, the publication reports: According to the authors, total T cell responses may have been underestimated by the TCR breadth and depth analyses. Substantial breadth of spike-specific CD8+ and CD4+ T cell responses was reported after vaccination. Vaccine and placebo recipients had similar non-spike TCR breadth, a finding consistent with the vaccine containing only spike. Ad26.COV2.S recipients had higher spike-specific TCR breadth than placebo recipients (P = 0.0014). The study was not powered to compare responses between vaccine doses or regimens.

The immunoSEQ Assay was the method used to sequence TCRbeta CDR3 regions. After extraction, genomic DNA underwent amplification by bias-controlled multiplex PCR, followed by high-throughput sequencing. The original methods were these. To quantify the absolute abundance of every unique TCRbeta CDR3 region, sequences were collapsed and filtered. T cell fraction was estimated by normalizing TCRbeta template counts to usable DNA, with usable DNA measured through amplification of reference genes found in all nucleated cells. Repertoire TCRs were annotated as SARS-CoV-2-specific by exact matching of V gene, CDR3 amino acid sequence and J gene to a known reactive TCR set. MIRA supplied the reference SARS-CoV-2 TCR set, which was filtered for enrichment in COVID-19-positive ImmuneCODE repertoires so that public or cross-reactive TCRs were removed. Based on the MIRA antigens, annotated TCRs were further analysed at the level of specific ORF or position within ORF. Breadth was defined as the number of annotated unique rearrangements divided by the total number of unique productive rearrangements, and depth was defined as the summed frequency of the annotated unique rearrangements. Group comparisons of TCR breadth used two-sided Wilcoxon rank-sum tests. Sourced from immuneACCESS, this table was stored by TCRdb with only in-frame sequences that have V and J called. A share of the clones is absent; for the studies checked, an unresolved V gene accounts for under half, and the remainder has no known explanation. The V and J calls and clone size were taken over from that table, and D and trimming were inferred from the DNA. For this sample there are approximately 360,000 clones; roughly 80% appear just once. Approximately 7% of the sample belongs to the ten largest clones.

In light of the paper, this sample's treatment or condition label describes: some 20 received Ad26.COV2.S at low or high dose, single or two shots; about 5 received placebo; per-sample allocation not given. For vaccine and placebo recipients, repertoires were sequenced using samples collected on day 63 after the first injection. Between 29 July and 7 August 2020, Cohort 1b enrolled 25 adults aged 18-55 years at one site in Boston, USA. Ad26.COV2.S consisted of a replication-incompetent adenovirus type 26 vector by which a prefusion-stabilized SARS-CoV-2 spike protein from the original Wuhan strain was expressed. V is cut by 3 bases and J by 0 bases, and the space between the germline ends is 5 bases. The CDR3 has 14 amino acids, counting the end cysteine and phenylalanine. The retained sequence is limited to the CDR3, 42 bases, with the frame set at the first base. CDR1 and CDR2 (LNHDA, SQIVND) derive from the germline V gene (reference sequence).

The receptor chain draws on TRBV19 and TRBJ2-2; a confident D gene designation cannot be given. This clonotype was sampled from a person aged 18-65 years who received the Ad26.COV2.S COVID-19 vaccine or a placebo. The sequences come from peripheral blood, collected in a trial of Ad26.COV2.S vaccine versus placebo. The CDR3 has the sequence CASSINANTGELFF. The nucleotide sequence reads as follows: TGTGCCAGTAGTATCAACGCGAACACCGGGGAGCTGTTTTTT. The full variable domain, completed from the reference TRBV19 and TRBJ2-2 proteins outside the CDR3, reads DGGITQSPKYLFRKEGQNVTLSCEQNLNHDAMYWYRQDPGQGLRLIYYSQIVNDFQKGDIAEGYSVSREKKESFPLTVTSAQKNPTAFYLCASSINANTGELFFGEGSRLTVL.